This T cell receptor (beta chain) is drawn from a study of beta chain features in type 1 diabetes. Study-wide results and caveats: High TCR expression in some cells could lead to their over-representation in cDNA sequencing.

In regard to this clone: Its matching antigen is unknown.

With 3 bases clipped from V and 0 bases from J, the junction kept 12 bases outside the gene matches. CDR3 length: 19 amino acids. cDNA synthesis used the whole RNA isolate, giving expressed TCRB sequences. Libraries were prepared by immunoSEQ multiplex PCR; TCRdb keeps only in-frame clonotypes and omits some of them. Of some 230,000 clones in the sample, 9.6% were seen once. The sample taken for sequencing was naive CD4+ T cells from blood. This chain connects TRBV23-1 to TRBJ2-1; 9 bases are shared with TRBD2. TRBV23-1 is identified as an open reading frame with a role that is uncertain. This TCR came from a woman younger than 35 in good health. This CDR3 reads CASSHGVAGAWSSYNEQFF. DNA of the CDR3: TGCGCCAGCAGTCACGGGGTAGCGGGGGCCTGGAGCTCCTACAATGAGCAGTTCTTC.